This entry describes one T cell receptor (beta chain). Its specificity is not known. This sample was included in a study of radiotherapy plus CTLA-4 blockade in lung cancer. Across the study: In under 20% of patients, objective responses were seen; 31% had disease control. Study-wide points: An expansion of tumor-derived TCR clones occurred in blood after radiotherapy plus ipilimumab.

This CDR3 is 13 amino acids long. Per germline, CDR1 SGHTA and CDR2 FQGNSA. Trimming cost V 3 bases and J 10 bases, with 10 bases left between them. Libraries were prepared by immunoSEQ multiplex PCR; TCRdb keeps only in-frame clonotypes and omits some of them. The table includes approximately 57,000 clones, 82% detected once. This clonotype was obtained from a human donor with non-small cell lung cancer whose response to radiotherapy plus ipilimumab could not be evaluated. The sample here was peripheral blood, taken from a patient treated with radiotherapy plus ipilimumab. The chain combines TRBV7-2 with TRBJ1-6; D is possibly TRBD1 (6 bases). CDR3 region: CASSLSQGSPLHF. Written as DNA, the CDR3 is TGTGCCAGCAGCTTGAGCCAGGGGTCACCCCTCCACTTT.